This T cell receptor (beta chain) was observed in a study of cytomegalovirus exposure and HLA in healthy donors. Notes on the study in general: Rates of TCR association differed by HLA locus in a later analysis, with DRB1 highest and HLA-C lowest.

All the people who gave samples were healthy bone marrow donors. As concerns this clone: Antigen: not known.

Primers for the PCR totalled 60 Vbeta and 13 Jbeta. The table came from immunoSEQ multiplex PCR; TCRdb's copy has only in-frame clones and leaves some out. The table lists about 150,000 clones, roughly 80% of them singletons, with around 13% in the top ten. Sequenced sample: PBMCs. This clonotype originated in a man between 25 and 39 years old in good health and CMV-seropositive.

The chain's CDR3 is CASNFRAGVTGELFF. The CDR3 nucleotides read TGTGCCAGCAACTTTCGAGCGGGAGTCACCGGGGAGCTGTTTTTT. The chain has TRBV6-5 and TRBJ2-2, with 8 bases fitting TRBD2. Germline V gives CDR1 MNHEY, CDR2 SVGAGI. V shed 7 bases, J shed 4 bases, and the junction held 8 bases outside the gene matches. The CDR3 runs to 15 residues.